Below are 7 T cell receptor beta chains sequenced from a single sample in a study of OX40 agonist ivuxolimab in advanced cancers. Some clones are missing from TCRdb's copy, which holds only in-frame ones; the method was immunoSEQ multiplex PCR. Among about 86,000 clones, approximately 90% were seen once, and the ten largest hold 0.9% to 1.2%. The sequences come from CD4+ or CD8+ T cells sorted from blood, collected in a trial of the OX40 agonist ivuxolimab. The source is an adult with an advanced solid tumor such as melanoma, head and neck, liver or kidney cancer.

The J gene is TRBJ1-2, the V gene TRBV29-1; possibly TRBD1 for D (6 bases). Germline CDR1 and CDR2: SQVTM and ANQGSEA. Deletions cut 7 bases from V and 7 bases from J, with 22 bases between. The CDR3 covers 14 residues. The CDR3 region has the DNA TGCAGCGCACGCCCCCCCACAGGGCTGGGTGGCTACACCTTC. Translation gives CSARPPTGLGGYTF. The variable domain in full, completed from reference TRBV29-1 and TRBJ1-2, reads SAVISQKPSRDICQRGTSLTIQCQVDSQVTMMFWYRQQPGQSLTLIATANQGSEATYESGFVIDKFPISRPNLTFSTLTVSNMSPEDSSIYLCSARPPTGLGGYTFGSGTRLTVV.

The CDR3 DNA reads TGTGCCAGCAGTTTAGGGCCGGCCATTGGTGGCTACACCTTC. This sequence encodes CASSLGPAIGGYTF. The chain carries TRBV27 and TRBJ1-2; D gene uncertain. The germline gives CDR1 MNHEY, CDR2 SMNVEV (reference sequence). Deletions cut 2 bases from V and 7 bases from J, with 14 bases between. This CDR3 region has 14 residues.

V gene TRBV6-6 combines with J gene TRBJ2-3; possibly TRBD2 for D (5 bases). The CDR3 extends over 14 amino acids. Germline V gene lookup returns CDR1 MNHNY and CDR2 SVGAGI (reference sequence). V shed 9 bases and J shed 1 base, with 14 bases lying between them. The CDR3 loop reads CASKRDGGTDTQYF. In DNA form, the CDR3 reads TGTGCCAGTAAAAGAGACGGGGGCACAGATACGCAGTATTTT.

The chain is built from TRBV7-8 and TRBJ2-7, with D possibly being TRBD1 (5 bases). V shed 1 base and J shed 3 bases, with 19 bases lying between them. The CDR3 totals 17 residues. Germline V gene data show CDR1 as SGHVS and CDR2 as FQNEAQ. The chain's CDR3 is CASSLERAGLRYYEQYF. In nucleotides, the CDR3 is TGTGCCAGCAGCTTAGAAAGGGCAGGGTTGCGGTACTACGAGCAGTACTTC. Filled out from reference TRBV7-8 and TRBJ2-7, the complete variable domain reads GAGVSQSPRYKVAKRGQDVALRCDPISGHVSLFWYQQALGQGPEFLTYFQNEAQLDKSGLPSDRFFAERPEGSVSTLKIQRTQQEDSAVYLCASSLERAGLRYYEQYFGPGTRLTVT.

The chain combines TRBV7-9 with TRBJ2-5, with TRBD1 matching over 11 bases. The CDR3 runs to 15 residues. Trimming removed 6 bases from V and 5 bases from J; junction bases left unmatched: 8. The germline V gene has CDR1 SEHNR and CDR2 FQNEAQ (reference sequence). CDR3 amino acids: CASRTRTGGRETQYF. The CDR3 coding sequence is TGTGCCAGCAGAACACGGACAGGGGGCAGGGAGACCCAGTACTTC.

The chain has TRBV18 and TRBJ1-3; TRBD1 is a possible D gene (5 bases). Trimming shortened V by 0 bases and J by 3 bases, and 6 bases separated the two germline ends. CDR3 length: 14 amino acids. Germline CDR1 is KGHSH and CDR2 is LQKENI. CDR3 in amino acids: CASSPPGDGNTIYF. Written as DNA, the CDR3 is TGTGCCAGCTCACCACCAGGGGATGGAAACACCATATATTTT.

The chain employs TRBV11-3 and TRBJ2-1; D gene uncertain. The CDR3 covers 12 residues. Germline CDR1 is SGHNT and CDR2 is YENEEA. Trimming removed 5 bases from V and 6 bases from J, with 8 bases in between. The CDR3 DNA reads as TGTGCCAGCAGCGCCTTAACCAATGAGCAGTTCTTC. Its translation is CASSALTNEQFF.